Here is one TCR beta chain with its context. The sample comes from a study of blood T cell repertoires in COVID-19. Looking at the study overall: COVID-19 samples collected from the United States, Italy and Spain covered acute and convalescent phases. The analysed material was cDNA or gDNA that came from T cells, B-cell-depleted T cells, or PBMCs.

The V end lost 5 bases, the J end lost 5 bases, and 14 bases lay between the germline ends. Germline values: CDR1 SGHRS, CDR2 YFSETQ. This CDR3 has 14 residues. Methods used by the authors: How many nucleated cells were present was estimated from reference gene primer amplification. TCRdb's copy holds only in-frame clones and misses some; the assay was immunoSEQ multiplex PCR. That table furnishes V, J and clone size, whereas the DNA furnished D and trimming. The sample contains a few hundred thousand clones, around nine tenths of which appear only once. The clonotype comes from a woman between 65 and 79 years old with active or convalescent COVID-19. The sample was peripheral blood. The genes are TRBV5-1 and TRBJ2-1, with a tentative D call TRBD2 (5 bases). CDR3 amino acids: CASRATRGDNEQFF. CDR3 coding DNA: TGCGCCAGCAGGGCGACCCGGGGAGACAATGAGCAGTTCTTC.